Listed below are T cell receptor beta chains from one sample, sequenced in a study of cytomegalovirus exposure and HLA in healthy donors. This table comes from immunoSEQ multiplex PCR, and its TCRdb copy is limited to in-frame clones, with some not included. The sample has 180,000 or so clones, 76% seen once. The sequenced sample consisted of PBMCs. These receptors were taken from a female donor in good health and CMV-seronegative. The CDR3 runs from the conserved cysteine through the conserved F or W. Fields, in order: V gene, clone size, D gene, J gene, CDR3 protein, CDR3 DNA. D genes are given only for firm matches. Rows give clone size only sometimes, using once, few, many, or a class for an expanded clone.

V gene: TRBV5-1; clone size: -; D gene: TRBD1; J gene: TRBJ2-7; CDR3 protein: CASGEQGHSYEQYF; CDR3 DNA: TGCGCCAGCGGGGAACAGGGGCATAGTTACGAGCAGTACTTC
V gene: TRBV9; clone size: -; D gene: TRBD2; J gene: TRBJ2-1; CDR3 protein: CASSTASSAGVAEQFF; CDR3 DNA: TGTGCCAGCAGCACCGCGTCGTCGGCGGGAGTGGCTGAGCAGTTCTTC
V gene: TRBV28; clone size: once; D gene: -; J gene: TRBJ1-1; CDR3 protein: CASSGVGGISAFF; CDR3 DNA: TGTGCCAGCAGTGGAGTAGGAGGGATATCAGCTTTCTTT
V gene: TRBV7-9; clone size: -; D gene: TRBD1; J gene: TRBJ2-1; CDR3 protein: CASSPLTGFGYNEQFF; CDR3 DNA: TGTGCCAGCAGTCCATTGACAGGGTTTGGCTACAATGAGCAGTTCTTC
V gene: TRBV15; clone size: -; D gene: -; J gene: TRBJ2-3; CDR3 protein: CATSRVRLGEDTQYF; CDR3 DNA: TGTGCCACCAGCAGAGTACGACTAGGGGAAGATACGCAGTATTTT
V gene: TRBV19; clone size: -; D gene: TRBD2; J gene: TRBJ2-3; CDR3 protein: CASSRPRSGTHTDTQYF; CDR3 DNA: TGTGCCAGTAGTAGACCTCGGAGCGGGACCCACACAGATACGCAGTATTTT
V gene: TRBV30; clone size: once; D gene: -; J gene: TRBJ2-7; CDR3 protein: CAWSGGGPGLSEQYF; CDR3 DNA: TGTGCCTGGAGTGGGGGAGGACCCGGATTGAGCGAGCAGTACTTC
V gene: TRBV21-1; clone size: -; D gene: -; J gene: TRBJ1-5; CDR3 protein: CASSRAHLFRAPLQPQHF; CDR3 DNA: TGTGCCAGCAGCCGAGCCCACCTCTTCAGGGCTCCGTTACAGCCCCAGCATTTT
V gene: TRBV7-9; clone size: -; D gene: TRBD1; J gene: TRBJ1-4; CDR3 protein: CASSLLGQATNEKLFF; CDR3 DNA: TGTGCCAGCAGCCTCCTCGGACAGGCAACTAATGAAAAACTGTTTTTT
V gene: TRBV7-2; clone size: -; D gene: -; J gene: TRBJ1-1; CDR3 protein: CASSLETGGAFF; CDR3 DNA: TGTGCCAGCAGCTTAGAGACGGGGGGAGCTTTCTTT
V gene: TRBV11-2; clone size: -; D gene: -; J gene: TRBJ2-5; CDR3 protein: CASSFNGFQETQYF; CDR3 DNA: TGTGCCAGCAGCTTCAATGGCTTCCAAGAGACCCAGTACTTC
V gene: TRBV7-3; clone size: -; D gene: -; J gene: TRBJ2-6; CDR3 protein: CASSSSLSGANVLTF; CDR3 DNA: TGTGCCAGCAGCTCGTCTCTCTCTGGGGCCAACGTCCTGACTTTC
V gene: TRBV6-1; clone size: -; D gene: -; J gene: TRBJ1-2; CDR3 protein: CASSEALTGGYGYTF; CDR3 DNA: TGTGCCAGCAGTGAGGCCCTAACGGGAGGTTATGGCTACACCTTC
V gene: TRBV27; clone size: -; D gene: -; J gene: TRBJ1-1; CDR3 protein: CASSLQGRGTEAFF; CDR3 DNA: TGTGCCAGCAGTTTGCAGGGAAGGGGCACTGAAGCTTTCTTT
V gene: TRBV4-3; clone size: -; D gene: -; J gene: TRBJ1-4; CDR3 protein: CASSQESTGSFGKLFF; CDR3 DNA: TGCGCCAGCAGCCAAGAATCTACAGGCTCATTCGGAAAACTGTTTTTT
V gene: TRBV7-2; clone size: -; D gene: TRBD2; J gene: TRBJ2-1; CDR3 protein: CASSYGGTTYNEQFF; CDR3 DNA: TGTGCCAGCAGCTACGGGGGGACCACCTACAATGAGCAGTTCTTC
V gene: TRBV6-5; clone size: -; D gene: TRBD1; J gene: TRBJ1-1; CDR3 protein: CASSRGTEAFF; CDR3 DNA: TGTGCCAGCAGCAGGGGGACTGAAGCTTTCTTT
V gene: TRBV6-1; clone size: -; D gene: TRBD2; J gene: TRBJ2-2; CDR3 protein: CASSSGIKTGELFF; CDR3 DNA: TGTGCCAGCAGTAGCGGGATTAAAACCGGGGAGCTGTTTTTT
V gene: TRBV4-3; clone size: -; D gene: -; J gene: TRBJ2-6; CDR3 protein: CASSQVYYISGANGLTF; CDR3 DNA: TGCGCCAGCAGCCAAGTTTATTATATCTCTGGGGCCAACGGCCTGACTTTC
V gene: TRBV11-2; clone size: -; D gene: -; J gene: TRBJ2-3; CDR3 protein: CASSLDGADTQYF; CDR3 DNA: TGTGCCAGCAGCTTAGATGGGGCGGATACGCAGTATTTT
V gene: TRBV15; clone size: -; D gene: TRBD2; J gene: TRBJ2-1; CDR3 protein: CATSREALGTSSNEQFF; CDR3 DNA: TGTGCCACCAGCAGAGAAGCCCTCGGGACTAGCAGCAATGAGCAGTTCTTC
V gene: TRBV7-2; clone size: -; D gene: TRBD2; J gene: TRBJ2-7; CDR3 protein: CASSLAPSGGSYEQYF; CDR3 DNA: TGTGCCAGCAGCTTAGCCCCTAGCGGGGGCTCCTACGAGCAGTACTTC
V gene: TRBV13; clone size: -; D gene: -; J gene: TRBJ2-1; CDR3 protein: CASSWTTAGSSSYNEQFF; CDR3 DNA: TGTGCCAGCAGCTGGACGACGGCGGGGTCGAGCTCCTACAATGAGCAGTTCTTC
V gene: TRBV19; clone size: -; D gene: TRBD2; J gene: TRBJ2-4; CDR3 protein: CASSREGEIAKNIQYF; CDR3 DNA: TGTGCCAGTAGTAGGGAGGGTGAGATAGCCAAAAACATTCAGTACTTC
V gene: TRBV7-7; clone size: -; D gene: TRBD1; J gene: TRBJ2-2; CDR3 protein: CASSLAPGQGGNTGELFF; CDR3 DNA: TGTGCTAGCAGCTTAGCTCCGGGACAGGGGGGGAACACCGGGGAGCTGTTTTTT
V gene: TRBV5-6; clone size: -; D gene: -; J gene: TRBJ1-3; CDR3 protein: CASSSGTYFSGNTIYF; CDR3 DNA: TGTGCCAGCAGCTCGGGAACCTATTTCTCTGGAAACACCATATATTTT
V gene: TRBV28; clone size: -; D gene: -; J gene: TRBJ2-5; CDR3 protein: CASSLGKTQYF; CDR3 DNA: TGTGCCAGCAGTTTGGGCAAAACCCAGTACTTC
V gene: TRBV6-1; clone size: -; D gene: TRBD1; J gene: TRBJ1-2; CDR3 protein: CASSGGTENYGYTF; CDR3 DNA: TGTGCCAGCAGTGGCGGGACAGAAAACTATGGCTACACCTTC
V gene: TRBV6-1; clone size: once; D gene: TRBD1; J gene: TRBJ2-6; CDR3 protein: CASGQGSSGANVLTF; CDR3 DNA: TGTGCCAGTGGACAGGGTAGCAGTGGGGCCAACGTCCTGACTTTC
V gene: TRBV7-2; clone size: -; D gene: TRBD2; J gene: TRBJ2-3; CDR3 protein: CASSLGGGMDTQYF; CDR3 DNA: TGTGCCAGCAGCTTAGGCGGGGGGATGGATACGCAGTATTTT
V gene: TRBV7-2; clone size: -; D gene: -; J gene: TRBJ1-5; CDR3 protein: CASSSQGRGQPQHF; CDR3 DNA: TGTGCCAGCAGCTCACAGGGACGGGGCCAGCCCCAGCATTTT
V gene: TRBV18; clone size: -; D gene: -; J gene: TRBJ1-1; CDR3 protein: CASSPSVRQVTNTEAFF; CDR3 DNA: TGTGCCAGCTCACCTTCCGTCAGACAGGTTACTAACACTGAAGCTTTCTTT
V gene: TRBV7-2; clone size: few; D gene: TRBD1; J gene: TRBJ1-1; CDR3 protein: CASSPDRENTEAFF; CDR3 DNA: TGTGCCAGCAGCCCGGACAGGGAGAACACTGAAGCTTTCTTT
V gene: TRBV19; clone size: -; D gene: -; J gene: TRBJ2-6; CDR3 protein: CASSISPGANVLTF; CDR3 DNA: TGTGCCAGTAGTATCAGTCCTGGGGCCAACGTCCTGACTTTC
V gene: TRBV9; clone size: few; D gene: TRBD1; J gene: TRBJ1-3; CDR3 protein: CASSRDRGSPSRNTIYF; CDR3 DNA: TGTGCCAGCAGCCGCGACAGGGGCAGTCCGTCGAGAAACACCATATATTTT
V gene: TRBV5-4; clone size: -; D gene: -; J gene: TRBJ2-5; CDR3 protein: CASSPRTNGQETQYF; CDR3 DNA: TGTGCCAGCAGCCCGAGGACAAACGGACAAGAGACCCAGTACTTC
V gene: TRBV19; clone size: -; D gene: -; J gene: TRBJ1-1; CDR3 protein: CASSIDREGIYTEAFF; CDR3 DNA: TGTGCCAGTAGTATAGATCGGGAGGGTATATACACTGAAGCTTTCTTT
V gene: TRBV7-9; clone size: -; D gene: TRBD1; J gene: TRBJ1-1; CDR3 protein: CASSYWTGPNTEAFF; CDR3 DNA: TGTGCCAGCAGCTATTGGACAGGGCCGAACACTGAAGCTTTCTTT
V gene: TRBV7-6; clone size: -; D gene: -; J gene: TRBJ1-1; CDR3 protein: CASSSNLGGNTEAFF; CDR3 DNA: TGTGCCAGCAGCTCAAACCTAGGGGGGAACACTGAAGCTTTCTTT
V gene: TRBV28; clone size: -; D gene: -; J gene: TRBJ2-7; CDR3 protein: CASSLRLLYEQYF; CDR3 DNA: TGTGCCAGCAGTTTACGACTGCTGTACGAGCAGTACTTC
V gene: TRBV7-6; clone size: -; D gene: TRBD1; J gene: TRBJ1-5; CDR3 protein: CASSLGQGNQPQHF; CDR3 DNA: TGTGCCAGCAGCTTAGGACAGGGGAATCAGCCCCAGCATTTT
V gene: TRBV6-5; clone size: -; D gene: TRBD1; J gene: TRBJ1-2; CDR3 protein: CASSGGDRDNYGYTF; CDR3 DNA: TGTGCCAGCAGTGGAGGGGACAGGGATAACTATGGCTACACCTTC
V gene: TRBV9; clone size: -; D gene: -; J gene: TRBJ1-3; CDR3 protein: CASSVDRAGNTIYF; CDR3 DNA: TGTGCCAGCAGCGTAGACAGGGCTGGAAACACCATATATTTT
V gene: TRBV10-3; clone size: -; D gene: TRBD2; J gene: TRBJ2-7; CDR3 protein: CAISVVGTSGGTEQYF; CDR3 DNA: TGTGCCATCAGTGTGGTGGGGACTAGCGGGGGTACCGAGCAGTACTTC
V gene: TRBV4-3; clone size: -; D gene: -; J gene: TRBJ1-4; CDR3 protein: CASSQATDFNEKLFF; CDR3 DNA: TGCGCCAGCAGCCAAGCGACAGACTTTAATGAAAAACTGTTTTTT
V gene: TRBV6-6; clone size: -; D gene: -; J gene: TRBJ1-3; CDR3 protein: CASVDRRGNTIYF; CDR3 DNA: TGTGCCAGCGTCGACAGGAGGGGAAACACCATATATTTT
V gene: TRBV7-3; clone size: -; D gene: -; J gene: TRBJ1-1; CDR3 protein: CASSLTPETEAFF; CDR3 DNA: TGTGCCAGCAGCTTAACCCCCGAGACTGAAGCTTTCTTT
V gene: TRBV7-3; clone size: -; D gene: TRBD1; J gene: TRBJ1-2; CDR3 protein: CASSRRAGTGDGYTF; CDR3 DNA: TGTGCCAGCAGCCGAAGAGCCGGGACAGGGGACGGCTACACCTTC
V gene: TRBV4-2; clone size: -; D gene: -; J gene: TRBJ1-1; CDR3 protein: CASSQGESSEDTEAFF; CDR3 DNA: TGTGCCAGCAGCCAAGGAGAAAGCAGCGAGGACACTGAAGCTTTCTTT